This record looks at one T cell receptor (beta chain) sequence and its context. The data derive from a study of T cell changes during pregnancy in multiple sclerosis. Germline values: CDR1 SGHTA, CDR2 FQGTGA. Trimming pared 5 bases from V and 6 bases from J, leaving 8 bases between. The CDR3 totals 12 residues. Method: immunoSEQ multiplex PCR; TCRdb's copy keeps in-frame clones and lacks some. The table shows about 100,000 clones, with about 91% occurring only once. This receptor was taken from a female donor with multiple sclerosis, enrolled in a pregnancy study. The J gene is TRBJ2-1, the V gene TRBV7-3, with TRBD2 as a possible D gene (6 bases). Sample: peripheral blood, taken in the second trimester of pregnancy. The CDR3 here is CASSDSGNEQFF. DNA for the CDR3: TGTGCCAGCAGCGATAGCGGCAATGAGCAGTTCTTC.